The 18 T cell receptor beta chains below all came from one sample that was sequenced in a study of Graves' ophthalmopathy and Graves' hyperthyroidism. TCR beta CDR3 regions were amplified from RNA transcripts. The workflow started with a first-round RT-PCR run with HTBI primers and then moved on to a second-round multiplex PCR. In TCRdb, the multiplex PCR reads were re-called with MiXCR into one record per CDR3 protein. This sample has about 1.2 million distinct CDR3 sequences, with less than 45% found just once. The sequenced sample was peripheral blood or thyroid tissue (not recorded which). The receptors here all came from an adult man with Graves' hyperthyroidism.

This clonotype was counted a few times. The J gene is TRBJ2-5, the V gene TRBV19; possibly TRBD2 for D (5 bases). The CDR3 consists of 14 residues. Looked up from germline, CDR1 is LNHDA and CDR2 is SQIVND (reference sequence). Trimming removed 4 bases at V and 5 bases at J, with 14 bases between. The CDR3: CASSTFVGGETQYF. The CDR3 bases are TGTGCCAGTAGTACGTTTGTGGGCGGGGAGACCCAGTACTTC.

This clonotype was seen repeatedly, ten times or more. The chain uses TRBV10-2 and TRBJ2-6, with D perhaps being TRBD1 or TRBD2 (5 bases each). The CDR3 runs 16 residues. The germline gives CDR1 WSHSY, CDR2 SAAADI. Trimming took off 6 bases at V and 3 bases at J, with 15 bases between the two ends. Written as DNA, the CDR3 is TGCGCCAGCAGGGGGACGGCTGATGGTGGGGCCAACGTCCTGACTTTC. Amino acid sequence: CASRGTADGGANVLTF.

To note about this clonotype: A much bigger clone sits one base away, suggesting this may be a read error. The chain is built from TRBV20-1 and TRBJ1-4, with D possibly being TRBD1 (6 bases). CDR3 size: 13 residues. V lost 7 bases and J lost 5, with 14 bases in between. Germline loops: CDR1 DFQATT, CDR2 SNEGSKA (reference sequence). The DNA of the CDR3 is TGCAGTGTTAGTATCGGGGGCAATGAAAAACTGTTTTTT. This gives the protein CSVSIGGNEKLFF.

This clonotype was detected only a few times. V is TRBV7-8 and J is TRBJ2-2, with TRBD2 identical over 9 bases. The trim removed 1 base at V and 0 bases at J, leaving 9 bases unmatched. Per germline, CDR1 SGHVS and CDR2 FQNEAQ. The CDR3 runs to 19 residues. CDR3 amino acids: CASSLGVAGGFANTGELFF. In DNA, the CDR3 is TGTGCCAGCAGCTTAGGGGTCGCGGGAGGGTTCGCGAACACCGGGGAGCTGTTTTTT.

This clonotype was seen repeatedly, ten times or more. This sequence joins TRBV6-6 and TRBJ2-7, with TRBD2 matching 9 bases. CDR1 MNHNY and CDR2 SVGAGI come from the germline V gene (reference sequence). The CDR3 is made up of 16 amino acids. The V segment lost 4 bases and the J segment 0 bases; nucleotides outside the gene matches: 7. CDR3 loop: CASSFRSGRSSYEQYF. In DNA, the CDR3 is TGTGCCAGCAGTTTTCGCAGCGGGAGGAGCTCCTACGAGCAGTACTTC.

This clonotype appeared a few times. The genes are TRBV30 and TRBJ1-2, with TRBD1 identical over 7 bases. The CDR3 runs 13 residues. Germline V lookup: CDR1 GTSNPN, CDR2 SVGIG (reference sequence). With V trimmed by 1 base and J by 7 bases, 6 bases remained unmatched. This CDR3 reads CAWSGQGGRGYTF. The CDR3 coding sequence is TGTGCCTGGAGTGGACAGGGAGGTCGTGGCTACACCTTC.

There are many counts of this clonotype. This chain links TRBV19 with TRBJ2-6; possibly TRBD1 for D (6 bases). Trimming removed 6 bases from V and 0 bases from J, with 21 bases in between. CDR1 and CDR2 from the germline V gene are LNHDA and SQIVND (reference sequence). CDR3 size: 19 residues. The CDR3 reads CASSLPSQGLGSGANVLTF. CDR3 DNA: TGTGCCAGTAGCCTTCCCTCTCAGGGGCTGGGCTCTGGGGCCAACGTCCTGACTTTC. Filled out from reference TRBV19 and TRBJ2-6, the complete variable domain reads DGGITQSPKYLFRKEGQNVTLSCEQNLNHDAMYWYRQDPGQGLRLIYYSQIVNDFQKGDIAEGYSVSREKKESFPLTVTSAQKNPTAFYLCASSLPSQGLGSGANVLTFGAGSRLTVL.

This chain connects TRBV2 to TRBJ2-7, with D perhaps TRBD1 (7 bases). Trimming removed 6 bases from V and 8 bases from J, with 17 bases in between. Germline V CDR1 and CDR2: SNHLY, FYNNEI. The CDR3 covers 13 residues. The CDR3 is CASSQGGEAQQYF. DNA for the CDR3: TGTGCCAGCAGCCAGGGGGGTGAAGCTCAGCAGTACTTC.

This chain uses TRBV5-4 with TRBJ2-5; unclear D gene. Germline-derived CDR1 and CDR2 are SGHNT and YYREEE (reference sequence). CDR3 length equals 14 residues. The V and J ends lost 1 base and 2 bases respectively, with 9 bases between them. In DNA, the CDR3 is TGTGCCAGCAGCTTGCCCTCAGAGCAAGAGACCCAGTACTTC. It is translated as CASSLPSEQETQYF.

In its sample, this clonotype was seen many times. The rearrangement links TRBV10-3 to TRBJ2-7; 11 bases fit TRBD2. The CDR3 spans 15 residues. The germline V gene has CDR1 ENHRY and CDR2 SYGVKD. J lost 2 bases, V lost 3 bases, and 3 bases had no gene match. The CDR3 is CAISDDSGRAYEQYF. The CDR3 DNA reads as TGTGCCATCAGTGATGATAGCGGGAGGGCCTACGAGCAGTACTTC.

The chain joins TRBV25-1 to TRBJ1-5; 10 positions match TRBD1. V was clipped by 5 bases and J by 1 base; unmatched bases: 5. The CDR3 has 16 residues. CDR1 and CDR2 from the germline V gene are MGHDK and SYGVNS. Here the CDR3 reads CASSPDRGRSNQPQHF. CDR3 in DNA: TGTGCCAGCAGTCCAGACAGGGGGCGAAGCAATCAGCCCCAGCATTTT.

The chain is built from TRBV5-1 and TRBJ1-2, with D perhaps TRBD1 (5 bases). Germline V gene lookup returns CDR1 SGHRS and CDR2 YFSETQ. This CDR3 has 15 residues. V was trimmed by 0 bases and J by 6 bases, leaving 15 bases between them. CDR3 region: CASSLDRTALHGYTF. The DNA of the CDR3 is TGCGCCAGCAGCTTGGACAGGACGGCACTCCATGGCTACACCTTC. Full variable domain (missing parts from reference TRBV5-1 and TRBJ1-2): KAGVTQTPRYLIKTRGQQVTLSCSPISGHRSVSWYQQTPGQGLQFLFEYFSETQRNKGNFPGRFSGRQFSNSRSEMNVSTLELGDSALYLCASSLDRTALHGYTFGSGTRLTVV.

The V and J genes are TRBV7-3 and TRBJ2-2; TRBD1 agrees at 8 bases. Germline CDR1 and CDR2: SGHTA and FQGTGA. CDR3 length: 18 amino acids. V gave up 0 bases and J gave up 5 bases; unmatched junction bases: 11. CDR3: CASSLTLAGGRGTGELFF. The CDR3 region has the DNA TGTGCCAGCAGCTTAACGTTGGCAGGGGGCCGGGGGACCGGGGAGCTGTTTTTT.

Concerning this clonotype itself: The CDR3 end shows no conserved phenylalanine or tryptophan, and so a read error is likely. No DNA is shown, since the ends of the CDR3 on it are uncertain; the CDR3 is the one TCRdb lists. V is TRBV7-2 and J is TRBJ1-1. Germline V gives CDR1 SGHTA, CDR2 FQGNSA. The CDR3 has 9 amino acids, counting both end residues. CDR3 loop: CASSLTANY.

The genes are TRBV20-1 and TRBJ1-1; 9 bases match TRBD1. The CDR3 length is 14 residues. CDR1 is DFQATT, CDR2 SNEGSKA, per germline (reference sequence). After removal of 2 bases from V and 6 bases from J, the junction contained 7 bases not matched to a gene. The CDR3 here is CSARSGTGLAEAFF. The DNA for the CDR3 is TGCAGTGCTAGATCCGGGACAGGGCTCGCTGAAGCTTTCTTT.

V gene TRBV9 combines with J gene TRBJ1-6; TRBD1 might be the D (6 bases). The CDR3 is 15 residues long. Germline V gene lookup returns CDR1 SGDLS and CDR2 YYNGEE. Trimming left V 5 bases short and J 10 bases short, with 19 bases between. CDR3 nucleotide sequence: TGTGCCAGCAGTTTATTACTCAGGGGACGCTCACCCCTCCACTTT. Translating gives CASSLLLRGRSPLHF.

This clonotype has at least ten counts. This chain joins TRBV20-1 and TRBJ2-7; D is unresolved. V lost 4 bases to trimming and J lost 0 bases, with 4 bases between them. The CDR3 is 11 residues long. CDR1 and CDR2 (germline): DFQATT, SNEGSKA (reference sequence). The CDR3 DNA reads TGCAGTGCTAAGAACTCCTACGAGCAGTACTTC. This translates into CSAKNSYEQYF.

This clonotype came up a few times. The gene calls are TRBV29-1 and TRBJ1-2; TRBD1 matches 10 bases. The CDR3 runs 13 residues. Germline V CDR1 and CDR2: SQVTM, ANQGSEA. Unmatched junction bases numbered 5, after V lost 7 bases and J lost 3 bases. DNA for the CDR3: TGCAGCGCAGCCGGGACAGGGGACTATGGCTACACCTTC. This gives the protein CSAAGTGDYGYTF.